This TCR beta chain is drawn from a study of blood T cells in healthy people across ages. Study outcomes and limitations: There was no known CMV status for donors, so expanded clonotype changes were possibly confounded.

A word on this clonotype: Its target is unknown.

The CDR3 sequence is 17 residues long. The germline V gene encodes CDR1 LGHNT and CDR2 FRNRAP. Trimming cost V 0 bases and J 0 bases, with 12 bases left between them. A second about 6 to 12 cycle PCR used barcoded and J-beta primers. TCRdb fed the 5' RACE reads into MiXCR, producing one record per CDR3 protein. The sample includes 600,000 to 650,000 distinct CDR3 sequences, about 53% of them seen just once. The receptor's source is a man aged 60 to 75 in good health. The chain couples TRBV12-5 to TRBJ2-1, with D possibly TRBD1 on 6 matching bases. Input material: blood. In DNA, the CDR3 is TGTGCTAGTGGTTTGGTTCTGGGGGCAGGCTCCTACAATGAGCAGTTCTTC. This gives the protein CASGLVLGAGSYNEQFF.